This TCR beta chain was sequenced during a study of identical twins. TCRdb processed the 5' RACE reads anew with MiXCR; each CDR3 protein has one entry. The repertoire consists of about 730,000 distinct CDR3 sequences, with 21% occurring once and the leading ten covering 4% to 5.5%. This same sample was also part of a study on T cells expressing NK-cell markers.

The specimen was PBMCs. This clonotype originated in a woman aged 18 to 35 in good health.

The CDR3 DNA reads as TGTGCCAGCTCACCACCCGCGGGGGGAGAGACCCAGTACTTC. This translates into CASSPPAGGETQYF. This chain joins TRBV18 and TRBJ2-5; 8 nucleotides line up with TRBD2. CDR1 is KGHSH and CDR2 is LQKENI in the germline V gene. V dropped 0 bases and J dropped 4; count of bases not matched to a gene: 1. The CDR3 sequence is 14 residues long.